This T cell receptor beta chain is drawn from a study of cytotoxic CD8 clonotypes in ibrutinib-treated CLL. Study-level results: While tracking circulating CD8+ T-cell counts, baseline clonality exceeded that of age-matched healthy donors.

With respect to this clone: Its matching antigen is unknown.

Produced via immunoSEQ multiplex PCR; TCRdb's table is partial and in-frame only. The data hold under 200,000 clones, with roughly 77% observed a single time. The CDR3 length is 13 residues. Per germline, CDR1 SGHTA and CDR2 FQGNSA. V lost 2 bases, J lost 7 bases, and 10 bases lay in between. The V gene is TRBV7-2, the J gene TRBJ2-3, with D perhaps matching TRBD1 or TRBD2 (6 bases each). The source was PBMCs, collected after 12 months of ibrutinib treatment. The sequence was collected from a human donor with chronic lymphocytic leukemia. The CDR3 loop is CASSLRGANTQYF. DNA of the CDR3: TGTGCCAGCAGCTTAAGGGGGGCGAATACGCAGTATTTT.